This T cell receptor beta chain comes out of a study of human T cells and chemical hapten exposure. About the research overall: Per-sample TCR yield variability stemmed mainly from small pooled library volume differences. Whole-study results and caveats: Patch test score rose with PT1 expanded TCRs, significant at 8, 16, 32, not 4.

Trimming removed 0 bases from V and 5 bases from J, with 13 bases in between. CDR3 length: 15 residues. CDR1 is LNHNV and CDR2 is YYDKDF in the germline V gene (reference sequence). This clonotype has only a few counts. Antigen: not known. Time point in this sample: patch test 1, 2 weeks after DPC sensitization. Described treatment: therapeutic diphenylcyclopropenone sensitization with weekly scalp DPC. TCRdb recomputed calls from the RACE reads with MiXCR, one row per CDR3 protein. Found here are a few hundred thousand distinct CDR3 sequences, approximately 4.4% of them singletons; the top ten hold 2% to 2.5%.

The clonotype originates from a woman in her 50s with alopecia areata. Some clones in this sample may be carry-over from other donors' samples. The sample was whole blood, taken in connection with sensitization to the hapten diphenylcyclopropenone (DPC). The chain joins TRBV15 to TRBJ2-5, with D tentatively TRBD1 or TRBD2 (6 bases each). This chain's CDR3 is CATSRDYRAGETQYF. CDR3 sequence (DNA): TGTGCCACCAGCAGAGATTACAGGGCGGGGGAGACCCAGTACTTC.